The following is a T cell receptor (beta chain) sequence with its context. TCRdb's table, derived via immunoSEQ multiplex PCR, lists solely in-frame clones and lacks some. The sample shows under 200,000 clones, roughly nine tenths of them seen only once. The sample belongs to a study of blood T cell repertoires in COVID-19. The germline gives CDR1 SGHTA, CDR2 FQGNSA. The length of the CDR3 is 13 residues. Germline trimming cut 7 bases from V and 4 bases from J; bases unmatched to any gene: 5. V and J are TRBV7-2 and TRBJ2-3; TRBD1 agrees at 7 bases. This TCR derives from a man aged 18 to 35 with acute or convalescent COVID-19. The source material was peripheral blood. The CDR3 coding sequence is TGTGCCAGCAACCTTCAGGGGGCAGATACGCAGTATTTT. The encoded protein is CASNLQGADTQYF.